Presented here are 3 T cell receptor beta chains from one specimen sequenced in a study of tumor and adjacent non-tumor tissue in lung cancer. This sample's RNA came from whole unsorted tissue. The library came from three nested PCR rounds adapted from ARM-PCR protocols. TCRdb re-analysed the multiplex PCR reads in MiXCR, keeping a single row per CDR3 protein. This sample has approximately 79,000 distinct CDR3 sequences, with around 77% found just once. Source material: lung tumor tissue. These receptors were obtained from a woman in her forties with non-small cell lung cancer.

This clonotype occurred once. The CDR3 end shows no conserved phenylalanine or tryptophan, and so a read error is likely. The chain recombines TRBV6-6 with TRBJ2-5; 14 nucleotides agree with TRBD2. The germline V gene has CDR1 MNHNY and CDR2 SVGAGI (reference sequence). This CDR3 spans 16 amino acids. The DNA of the CDR3 is TGTGCCAGCAGTTATGGGACTAGCGGGGGCCAAGAGACTCAGTACTTG. This codes for CASSYGTSGGQETQYL.

As concerns this clonotype: A read error is likely, as this CDR3 ends without the conserved phenylalanine or tryptophan. The J gene is TRBJ2-7, the V gene TRBV11-2; D gene ambiguous. The CDR3 is 11 amino acids. The germline V and J ends were trimmed by 10 bases and 3 bases, with 10 bases remaining between them. Germline CDR1 and CDR2: SGHAT and FQNNGV. CDR3 nucleotides: TGTGCCAACAGAAAAGGCTACGAGCAGTACCTC. It is translated as CANRKGYEQYL.

This clonotype has at least ten counts. V is TRBV20-1 and J is TRBJ2-5, with 12 bases aligning to TRBD1. Trimming cost V 6 bases and J 4 bases; bases outside gene matches: 3. The CDR3 totals 13 residues. The germline V gene encodes CDR1 DFQATT and CDR2 SNEGSKA (reference sequence). CDR3 DNA: TGCAGTGCAAGGGACAGGGGGCGAGAGACCCAGTACTTC. Its protein is CSARDRGRETQYF.